The rows below give T cell receptor beta chains drawn from one sample of a study of cytomegalovirus exposure and HLA in healthy donors. TCRdb keeps only in-frame clones here, not all; method: immunoSEQ multiplex PCR. The table records roughly 160,000 clones, around 88% of them present only once. Material for sequencing was PBMCs. The receptors here all came from a woman aged 25 to 39 in good health and CMV-seronegative. Both conserved end residues are part of each CDR3.

TRBV7-2	CASSWGGLANYEQYF
TRBV7-6	CASSGTGLSTNEKLFF
TRBV4-2	CASSQDREGQETQYF
TRBV4-1	CASSHPGTGTNEQYF
TRBV6-5	CASSREGFSNQPQHF
TRBV29-1	CSAKPDTGAYGYTF
TRBV14	CASSQDPGHFYGYTF
TRBV5-1	CASSLGRRTDTQYF
TRBV11-2	CASSRGLAGVESAGELFF
TRBV28	CASSLAARGGIYGYTF
TRBV7-2	CASSRGVTGELFF
TRBV28	CASSLRSGYGYTF
TRBV19	CASRGNRVSNSPLHF
TRBV10-2	CASSPTGLNTEAFF
TRBV11-2	CASSLGKQGQLFF
TRBV4-3	CASSLTERGGDTQYF
TRBV27	CASIRLGVGRNEQFF
TRBV7-2	CATQSARKNIQYF
TRBV28	CATGGGAFYEQYF
TRBV7-6	CASSPMDKTYEQYF
TRBV5-1	CASSLEGDRPQHF
TRBV6-1	CASSVQGSMGEQYF
TRBV6-5	CASNPRGAVTEAFF
TRBV29-1	CSVEGLAGDDEQYF
TRBV9	CASSVELAGGNTGELFF
TRBV28	CASSFRGALYGYTF
TRBV12-5	CASARDSNTDTQYF
TRBV25-1	CASSDLQGANNSPLHF
TRBV10-3	CAISDGLAGGTSTDTQYF